The 3 T cell receptor beta chains presented below share a single source sample, sequenced in a study of CD8 T cells in Susac syndrome. Random hexamers served to reverse transcribe about 0.5 to 1 ug RNA. TCRdb called the immunoSEQ multiplex PCR reads again in MiXCR, with one record for every CDR3 protein. This table has approximately 190,000 distinct CDR3 sequences, about 94% appearing once. Sequenced sample: CD4+ T cells from PBMCs. These receptors were taken from a human donor with Susac syndrome.

This chain joins TRBV3-1 and TRBJ2-1; no clear D gene. The CDR3 extends over 14 amino acids. Trimming shortened V by 1 base and J by 6 bases, and 10 bases separated the two germline ends. Germline V gene sequence: CDR1 LGHDT, CDR2 YNNKEL (reference sequence). The CDR3 nucleotides are TGTGCCAGCAGCCAAGTTGGCGGTCCCAATGAGCAGTTCTTC. Amino acid sequence: CASSQVGGPNEQFF.

The chain carries TRBV20-1 and TRBJ1-1; 8 bases match TRBD1. This CDR3 contains 11 residues. Per the germline V gene, CDR1 is DFQATT and CDR2 is SNEGSKA (reference sequence). The CDR3 DNA reads as TGCAGAGCAGGGGGCCCCACTGAAGCTTTCTTT. Its translation is CRAGGPTEAFF.

V and J are TRBV7-2 and TRBJ1-2; D is perhaps TRBD1 (5 bases). The V end lost 3 bases, the J end lost 4 bases, and 12 bases lay between the germline ends. Germline CDR1 reads SGHTA; CDR2 reads FQGNSA. The CDR3 has 14 amino acids. The CDR3 DNA sequence: TGTGCCAGCAGCTTGCCGGGGGGAGGCTATGGCTACACCTTC. Residues: CASSLPGGGYGYTF.